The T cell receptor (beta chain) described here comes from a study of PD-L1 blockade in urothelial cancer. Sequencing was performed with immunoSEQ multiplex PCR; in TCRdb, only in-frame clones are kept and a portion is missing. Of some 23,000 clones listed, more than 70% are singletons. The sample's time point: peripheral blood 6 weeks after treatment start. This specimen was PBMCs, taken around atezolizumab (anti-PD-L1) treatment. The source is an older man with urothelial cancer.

The CDR3 here is CASSISGSGEAFF. The CDR3 nucleotides are TGTGCCAGTAGTATTTCAGGGTCCGGTGAAGCTTTCTTT. This sequence joins TRBV19 and TRBJ1-1; TRBD1 might be the D (5 bases). Trimming took 3 bases from V and 7 from J, leaving 12 bases between them. CDR3 length equals 13 residues. Looked up from germline, CDR1 is LNHDA and CDR2 is SQIVND (reference sequence). The variable domain in full, with the rest retrieved from reference TRBV19 and TRBJ1-1, is DGGITQSPKYLFRKEGQNVTLSCEQNLNHDAMYWYRQDPGQGLRLIYYSQIVNDFQKGDIAEGYSVSREKKESFPLTVTSAQKNPTAFYLCASSISGSGEAFFGQGTRLTVV.